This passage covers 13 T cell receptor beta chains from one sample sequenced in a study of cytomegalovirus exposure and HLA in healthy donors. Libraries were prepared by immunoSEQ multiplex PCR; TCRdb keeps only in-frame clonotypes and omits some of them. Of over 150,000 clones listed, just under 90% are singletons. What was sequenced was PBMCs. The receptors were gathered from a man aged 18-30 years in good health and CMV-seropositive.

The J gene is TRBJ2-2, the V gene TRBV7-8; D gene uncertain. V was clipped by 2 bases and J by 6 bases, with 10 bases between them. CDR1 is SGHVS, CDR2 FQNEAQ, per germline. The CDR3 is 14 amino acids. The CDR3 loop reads CASSLSNGPGELFF. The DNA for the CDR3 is TGTGCCAGCAGCTTAAGTAATGGGCCCGGGGAGCTGTTTTTT.

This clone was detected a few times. CDR3 sequence: CASSLTGSGSYEQYF. The CDR3 nucleotides are TGTGCCAGCAGCTTAACAGGGAGCGGTTCCTACGAGCAGTACTTC. The gene calls are TRBV7-3 and TRBJ2-7; D might be TRBD2 (5 bases). The CDR3 is made up of 15 amino acids. Germline V gives CDR1 SGHTA, CDR2 FQGTGA. Trimming stripped 0 bases from V and 1 base from J, with 10 bases between.

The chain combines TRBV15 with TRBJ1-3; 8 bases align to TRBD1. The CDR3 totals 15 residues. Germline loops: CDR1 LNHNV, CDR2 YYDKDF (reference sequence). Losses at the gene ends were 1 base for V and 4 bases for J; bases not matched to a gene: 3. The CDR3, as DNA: TGTGCCACCAGCAGAGGACAGGGGAACGGAAACACCATATATTTT. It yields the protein CATSRGQGNGNTIYF.

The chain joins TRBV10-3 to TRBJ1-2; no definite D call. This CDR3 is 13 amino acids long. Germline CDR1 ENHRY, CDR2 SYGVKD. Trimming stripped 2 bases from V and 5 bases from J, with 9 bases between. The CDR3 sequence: CAISERLEYGYTF. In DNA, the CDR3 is TGTGCCATCAGTGAGCGGTTGGAGTATGGCTACACCTTC.

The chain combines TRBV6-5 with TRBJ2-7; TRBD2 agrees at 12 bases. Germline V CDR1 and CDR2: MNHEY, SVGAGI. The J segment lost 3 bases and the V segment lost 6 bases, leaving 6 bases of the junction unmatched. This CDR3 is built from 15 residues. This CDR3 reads CASSRTSGTLYEQYF. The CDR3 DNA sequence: TGTGCCAGCAGCAGGACTAGCGGGACGCTCTACGAGCAGTACTTC.

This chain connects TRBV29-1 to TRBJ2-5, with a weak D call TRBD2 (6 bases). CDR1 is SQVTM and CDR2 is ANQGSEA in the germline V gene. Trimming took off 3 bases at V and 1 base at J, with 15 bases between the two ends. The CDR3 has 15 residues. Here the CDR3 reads CSVEFGGLSQETQYF. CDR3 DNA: TGCAGCGTTGAGTTCGGGGGACTTTCCCAAGAGACCCAGTACTTC.

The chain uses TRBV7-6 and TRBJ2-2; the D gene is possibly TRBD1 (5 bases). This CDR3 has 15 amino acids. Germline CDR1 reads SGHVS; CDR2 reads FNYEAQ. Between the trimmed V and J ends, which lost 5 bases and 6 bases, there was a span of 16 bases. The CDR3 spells CASSALQAYAGELFF. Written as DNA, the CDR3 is TGTGCCAGCAGCGCGTTACAGGCTTACGCCGGGGAGCTGTTTTTT.

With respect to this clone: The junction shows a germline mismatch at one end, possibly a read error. The CDR3 region has the DNA TGTGCCAGCAGTCCCGCCTACGATGAGCAGTTCTTC. Translating it yields CASSPAYDEQFF. The V call is TRBV6-6, the J call TRBJ2-1, with no clear D. CDR1 and CDR2 from the germline V gene are MNHNY and SVGAGI (reference sequence). The CDR3 is made up of 12 amino acids.

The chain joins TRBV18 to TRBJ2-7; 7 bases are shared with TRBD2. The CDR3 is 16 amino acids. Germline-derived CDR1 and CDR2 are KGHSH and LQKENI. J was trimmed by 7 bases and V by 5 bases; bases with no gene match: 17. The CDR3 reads CASSINPSGYSSEQYF. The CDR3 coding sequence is TGTGCCAGCTCAATTAACCCTAGCGGTTATTCCTCAGAGCAGTACTTC.

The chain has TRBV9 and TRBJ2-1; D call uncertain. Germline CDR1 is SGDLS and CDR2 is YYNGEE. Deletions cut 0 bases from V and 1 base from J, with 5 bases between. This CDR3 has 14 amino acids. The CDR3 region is CASSVDGSYNEQFF. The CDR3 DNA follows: TGTGCCAGCAGCGTAGACGGGTCCTACAATGAGCAGTTCTTC. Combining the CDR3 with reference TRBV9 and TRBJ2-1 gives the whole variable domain DSGVTQTPKHLITATGQRVTLRCSPRSGDLSVYWYQQSLDQGLQFLIQYYNGEERAKGNILERFSAQQFPDLHSELNLSSLELGDSALYFCASSVDGSYNEQFFGPGTRLTVL.

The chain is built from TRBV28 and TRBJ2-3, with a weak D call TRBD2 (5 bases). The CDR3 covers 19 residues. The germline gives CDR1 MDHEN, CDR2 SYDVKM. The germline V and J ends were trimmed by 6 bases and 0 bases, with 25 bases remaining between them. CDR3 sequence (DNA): TGTGCCAGCAGCACCATAAAGTTTGTTCGGACTTCTAGCACAGATACGCAGTATTTT. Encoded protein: CASSTIKFVRTSSTDTQYF.

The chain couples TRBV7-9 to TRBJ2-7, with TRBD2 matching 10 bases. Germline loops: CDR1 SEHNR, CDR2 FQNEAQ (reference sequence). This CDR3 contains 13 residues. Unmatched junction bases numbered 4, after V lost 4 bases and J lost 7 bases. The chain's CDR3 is CASSSTTSGEQYF. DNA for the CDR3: TGTGCCAGCAGCTCAACGACTAGCGGGGAGCAGTACTTC.

The CDR3 DNA is TGTGCCAGCAGCTCCTACAGGGGCTCTGGAAACACCATATATTTT. Translation gives CASSSYRGSGNTIYF. This chain connects TRBV6-1 to TRBJ1-3, with 7 bases aligning to TRBD1. Germline V gene lookup returns CDR1 MNHNS and CDR2 SASEGT. This CDR3 region has 15 residues. Trimming at V came to 6 bases and at J to 0 bases, leaving 5 bases not matched to a gene.